Listed here are 31 T cell receptor beta chains from one sample, sequenced in a study of T cells in Graves' hyperthyroidism and ophthalmopathy. TCR beta CDR3 region amplification was performed from RNA transcripts. Carried out on the TCR CDR3, a first-round RT-PCR used the HTBI primer set. One entry per CDR3 protein results from TCRdb running MiXCR on the multiplex PCR reads. This repertoire shows approximately 590,000 distinct CDR3 sequences, under 60% found once; its top ten account for approximately 8.2%. The sequenced sample consisted of peripheral blood or thyroid tissue (not recorded which). All receptors come from a woman aged 18-35 years with Graves' hyperthyroidism.

Concerning this clonotype itself: Just one base apart from a much larger clone, this may be a read error. This chain uses TRBV29-1 with TRBJ1-1; D perhaps matches TRBD1 (6 bases). Trimming removed 8 bases from V and 0 bases from J, with 16 bases in between. Per the germline V gene, CDR1 is SQVTM and CDR2 is ANQGSEA. This CDR3 contains 14 residues. Here the CDR3 DNA reads TGCAGCACCGAACAGGGTTCCATGAACACTGAAGCTTTCTTT. This encodes CSTEQGSMNTEAFF.

This clonotype was counted a single time. The J gene is TRBJ2-5, the V gene TRBV14, with 7 bases lining up with TRBD2. The CDR3 loop spans 17 amino acids. J was trimmed by 3 bases and V by 0 bases; bases with no gene match: 10. Per germline, CDR1 SGHDN and CDR2 FVKESK. The CDR3 reads CASSQDILAGDEETQYF. In DNA, the CDR3 is TGTGCCAGCAGCCAAGATATCCTGGCGGGAGATGAAGAGACCCAGTACTTC.

The chain joins TRBV7-2 to TRBJ2-7, with 7 nucleotides matching TRBD2. V dropped 0 bases and J dropped 6; count of bases not matched to a gene: 5. The CDR3 is 14 amino acids. Germline V lookup: CDR1 SGHTA, CDR2 FQGNSA. The CDR3 DNA follows: TGTGCCAGCAGCTTAGCGAGCGGGGACTCCGAGCAGTACTTC. It codes for CASSLASGDSEQYF.

Comments on this clonotype: Being one base from a much bigger clone, this may be a read error. J is TRBJ1-3 and V is TRBV2, with 7 bases fitting TRBD1. V trimming: 6 bases; J trimming: 7 bases; junction bases outside the gene matches: 9. This CDR3 comprises 14 residues. Germline CDR1 reads SNHLY; CDR2 reads FYNNEI. CDR3 bases: TGTGCCAGCAGAATCGGGACAGAAGGGAACACCATATATTTT. Its protein is CASRIGTEGNTIYF.

This rearrangement joins TRBV2 to TRBJ2-7; no firm D call. The germline V gene has CDR1 SNHLY and CDR2 FYNNEI. The germline V and J ends were trimmed by 7 bases and 6 bases, with 13 bases remaining between them. CDR3 size: 12 residues. CDR3 nucleotide sequence: TGTGCCAGCACCCTTTTACTATTCGAGCAGTACTTC. The encoded protein is CASTLLLFEQYF.

This chain connects TRBV7-9 to TRBJ2-2, with 8 bases aligning to TRBD1. The CDR3 is 14 residues long. The germline CDR1 and CDR2 sequences are SEHNR and FQNEAQ (reference sequence). V was pared by 3 bases and J by 7 bases, with 4 bases of the junction left unmatched. The chain's CDR3 is CASSLGQALGELFF. The CDR3 DNA follows: TGTGCCAGCAGCTTGGGACAGGCCCTCGGGGAGCTGTTTTTT.

The V call is TRBV12-3 or TRBV12-4, the J call TRBJ1-2, with 7 nucleotides matching TRBD1. The CDR3 loop spans 13 amino acids. Losses at the gene ends were 2 bases for V and 6 bases for J; bases not matched to a gene: 3. In DNA, the CDR3 is TGTGCCAGCAGTTTATCAGGGGGGGATGGCTACACCTTC. Protein product: CASSLSGGDGYTF.

The rearrangement joins TRBV2 to TRBJ2-5; D possibly matches TRBD1 or TRBD2 (5 bases each). This CDR3 spans 17 amino acids. V lost 4 bases and J 0 bases, leaving 18 bases between the germline ends. Per germline, CDR1 SNHLY and CDR2 FYNNEI. The CDR3 sequence is CASSASEGREDQETQYF. The CDR3 DNA is TGTGCCAGCAGTGCTAGTGAGGGGCGCGAAGACCAAGAGACCCAGTACTTC.

This clonotype appeared many times. The chain links TRBV29-1 to TRBJ1-5; a weak D match, TRBD1 (5 bases). From germline, CDR1 is SQVTM and CDR2 ANQGSEA. Trimming stripped 8 bases from V and 3 bases from J, with 14 bases between. This CDR3 has 13 amino acids. The CDR3 DNA follows: TGCAGCTACAGGACCACAGACAATCAGCCCCAGCATTTT. It yields the protein CSYRTTDNQPQHF.

The chain combines TRBV7-6 with TRBJ1-1; D is unresolved. This CDR3 has 13 amino acids. In germline, CDR1 is SGHVS, CDR2 FNYEAQ. The V gene lost 7 bases and the J gene lost 0 bases, with 9 bases spanning the gap. The CDR3, as DNA: TGTGCCAGCAAACGGGCCTTGAACACTGAAGCTTTCTTT. It codes for CASKRALNTEAFF.

This clonotype is medium-sized within its sample. The chain has TRBV10-3 and TRBJ1-1, with 8 positions matching TRBD1. The V and J ends lost 2 bases and 8 bases, in that order; junction bases with no gene match: 1. The CDR3 consists of 12 residues. Germline loops: CDR1 ENHRY, CDR2 SYGVKD. The CDR3 coding sequence is TGTGCCATCAGTGAGCGGACAGGGGAAGCTTTCTTT. Residues: CAISERTGEAFF.

Remarks on this clonotype: Sequence at one end of the junction differs from germline and may be a read error. The chain has TRBV10-3 and TRBJ1-2; possibly TRBD1 for D (5 bases). Per the germline V gene, CDR1 is ENHRY and CDR2 is SYGVKD. The CDR3 is made up of 15 amino acids. CDR3 in DNA: TGTGCCAGCAGTTACGGACCGCAGGGTTTCGTTGGCTACACCTTC. This codes for CASSYGPQGFVGYTF.

The chain carries TRBV7-3 and TRBJ1-5, with D possibly matching TRBD1 (6 bases). V shed 5 bases and J shed 4 bases, with 15 bases lying between them. From germline, CDR1 is SGHTA and CDR2 FQGTGA. The CDR3 consists of 15 residues. CDR3 protein: CASSARTGTNQPQHF. In DNA form, the CDR3 reads TGTGCCAGCAGCGCTCGCACAGGGACTAATCAGCCCCAGCATTTT.

A few counts support this clonotype. The chain is built from TRBV7-9 and TRBJ1-1, with D maybe TRBD1 (6 bases). CDR3 length: 15 amino acids. Germline CDR1 reads SEHNR; CDR2 reads FQNEAQ (reference sequence). V lost 5 bases and J lost 1, with 14 bases in between. The CDR3 is CASSTRKGGNTEAFF. DNA for the CDR3: TGTGCCAGCAGCACCCGGAAGGGGGGGAACACTGAAGCTTTCTTT.

The gene calls are TRBV25-1 and TRBJ1-4, with no clear D. V was trimmed by 11 bases and J by 5 bases, leaving 15 bases between them. The length of the CDR3 is 13 residues. Germline values: CDR1 MGHDK, CDR2 SYGVNS. The CDR3 loop reads CAWSRATNEKLFF. The CDR3 region has the DNA TGTGCCTGGAGTCGTGCTACAAATGAAAAACTGTTTTTT. Based on the CDR3 plus reference TRBV25-1 and TRBJ1-4, the full variable domain is EADIYQTPRYLVIGTGKKITLECSQTMGHDKMYWYQQDPGMELHLIHYSYGVNSTEKGDLSSESTVSRIRTEHFPLTLESARPSHTSQYLCAWSRATNEKLFFGSGTQLSVL.

This chain connects TRBV29-1 to TRBJ1-2, with D possibly TRBD1 on 6 matching bases. Per the germline V gene, CDR1 is SQVTM and CDR2 is ANQGSEA. V shed 3 bases and J shed 7 bases, with 12 bases lying between them. The CDR3 is 12 amino acids. CDR3 bases: TGCAGCGTTGAGACAGGAAGTCTTGGCTACACCTTC. This gives the protein CSVETGSLGYTF. The full variable domain, completed using reference TRBV29-1 and TRBJ1-2, is SAVISQKPSRDICQRGTSLTIQCQVDSQVTMMFWYRQQPGQSLTLIATANQGSEATYESGFVIDKFPISRPNLTFSTLTVSNMSPEDSSIYLCSVETGSLGYTFGSGTRLTVV.

The chain links TRBV2 to TRBJ2-1, with D hard to call. V was trimmed by 4 bases and J by 8 bases, leaving 9 bases between them. The germline V gene has CDR1 SNHLY and CDR2 FYNNEI. The length of the CDR3 is 12 residues. Here the CDR3 reads CASSGNADEQFF. The DNA of the CDR3 is TGTGCCAGCAGTGGCAACGCGGATGAGCAGTTCTTC.

Many counts were recorded for this clonotype. The chain couples TRBV7-2 to TRBJ1-1; no firm D call. This CDR3 spans 12 amino acids. The ends were cut back, 7 bases at V and 5 bases at J, with 11 bases in the middle. Germline CDR1 is SGHTA and CDR2 is FQGNSA. CDR3 nucleotide sequence: TGTGCCAGCACCATGGGGAATACTGAAGCTTTCTTT. Translation gives CASTMGNTEAFF.

This clonotype was found a few times. V gene TRBV12-3 or TRBV12-4 combines with J gene TRBJ1-1; 8 bases match TRBD1. V dropped 7 bases and J dropped 5; count of bases not matched to a gene: 9. The CDR3 loop spans 14 amino acids. The CDR3: CASTSGQGWTEAFF. In DNA, the CDR3 is TGTGCCAGCACCTCCGGACAGGGTTGGACTGAAGCTTTCTTT.

In this sample, this clonotype turned up a few times. The rearrangement links TRBV2 to TRBJ1-1; TRBD1 agrees at 8 bases. V lost 3 bases to trimming and J lost 5 bases; unmatched junction nucleotides: 5. The CDR3 is made up of 14 amino acids. The germline V gene has CDR1 SNHLY and CDR2 FYNNEI. In nucleotides, the CDR3 is TGTGCCAGCAGTGAGGACAGGGCCGCAACTGAAGCTTTCTTT. Amino acid sequence: CASSEDRAATEAFF.

With regard to this clonotype: An end of the junction does not agree with germline; a read error may underlie this. Here the CDR3 DNA reads TGTGCCAGCAGTATCACAGGGGGCCGCTATGGCTACACCTTC. Amino acid sequence: CASSITGGRYGYTF. This chain links TRBV19 with TRBJ1-2; 9 nucleotides line up with TRBD1. CDR1 and CDR2 from the germline V gene are LNHDA and SQIVND (reference sequence). This CDR3 comprises 14 residues.

The chain joins TRBV7-9 to TRBJ2-5; weak D call: TRBD2 (6 bases). V gave up 3 bases and J gave up 5 bases, with 16 bases separating them. From germline, CDR1 is SEHNR and CDR2 FQNEAQ (reference sequence). The CDR3 sequence is 15 residues long. The CDR3 loop is CASSLAGSSGETQYF. The CDR3 DNA is TGTGCCAGCAGCTTGGCGGGGAGCAGTGGGGAGACCCAGTACTTC.

This clonotype has more than one count but fewer than ten. J is TRBJ1-4 and V is TRBV7-9; D gene unclear. Trimming left V 5 bases short and J 0 bases short, with 10 bases between. Germline V gene sequence: CDR1 SEHNR, CDR2 FQNEAQ (reference sequence). The CDR3 length is 15 residues. This CDR3 reads CASSMSGTTNEKLFF. CDR3 bases: TGTGCCAGCAGCATGTCAGGAACAACTAATGAAAAACTGTTTTTT.

The chain employs TRBV5-4 and TRBJ1-4; 8 nucleotides match TRBD1. The J segment lost 1 base and the V segment lost 5 bases, leaving 1 base of the junction unmatched. Germline loops: CDR1 SGHNT, CDR2 YYREEE (reference sequence). The CDR3 totals 14 residues. The CDR3 is CASRTGGTNEKLFF. DNA for the CDR3: TGTGCCAGCAGAACAGGGGGAACTAATGAAAAACTGTTTTTT. Supplemented by reference TRBV5-4 and TRBJ1-4, the full variable domain reads ETGVTQSPTHLIKTRGQQVTLRCSSQSGHNTVSWYQQALGQGPQFIFQYYREEENGRGNFPPRFSGLQFPNYSSELNVNALELDDSALYLCASRTGGTNEKLFFGSGTQLSVL.

This chain connects TRBV7-2 to TRBJ2-3, with D possibly being TRBD1 (5 bases). The germline V gene encodes CDR1 SGHTA and CDR2 FQGNSA. This CDR3 comprises 14 residues. Trimming stripped 5 bases from V and 0 bases from J, with 9 bases between. The CDR3 spells CASSPQASTDTQYF. The CDR3 DNA reads TGTGCCAGCAGCCCACAGGCTAGCACAGATACGCAGTATTTT.

This clonotype was seen many times. The chain uses TRBV2 and TRBJ2-7; D gene unclear. The V gene's germline CDR1 is SNHLY and CDR2 FYNNEI. The CDR3 length is 13 residues. The V gene lost 10 bases and the J gene lost 8 bases, with 21 bases spanning the gap. CDR3 nucleotide sequence: TGTGCCACAGAGCCCCCAATTTCCCCCAAGCAGTACTTC. This codes for CATEPPISPKQYF. The full variable domain, completed using reference TRBV2 and TRBJ2-7, is EPEVTQTPSHQVTQMGQEVILRCVPISNHLYFYWYRQILGQKVEFLVSFYNNEISEKSEIFDDQFSVERPDGSNFTLKIRSTKLEDSAMYFCATEPPISPKQYFGPGTRLTVT.

V gene TRBV7-8 combines with J gene TRBJ1-5; no firm D call. This CDR3 is 12 amino acids long. V lost 5 bases, J lost 10 bases, and 12 bases lay in between. Germline CDR1 is SGHVS and CDR2 is FQNEAQ. CDR3 nucleotides: TGTGCCAGCAGCCTGCCTGGCGGACCCCAGCATTTT. Amino acids: CASSLPGGPQHF.

This clonotype was found a few times. This chain connects TRBV29-1 to TRBJ1-5, with D maybe TRBD1 (5 bases). Trimming left V 7 bases short and J 4 bases short, with 11 bases between. This CDR3 is built from 12 residues. The germline CDR1 and CDR2 sequences are SQVTM and ANQGSEA. The CDR3 DNA is TGCAGCGGCGGGGGGGGTAATCAGCCCCAGCATTTT. This sequence encodes CSGGGGNQPQHF.

Regarding this clonotype: A much larger clone is a single base away; this may be a read error. The chain is built from TRBV7-9 and TRBJ1-4; a weak D match, TRBD1 (5 bases). V dropped 1 base and J dropped 8 bases, with 14 bases sitting between them. The CDR3 contains 15 residues. From germline, CDR1 is SEHNR and CDR2 FQNEAQ (reference sequence). As DNA, the CDR3 is TGTGCCAGCAGCTTAGGCGGCAGGGAGGGGGAAAAACTGTTTTTT. This translates into CASSLGGREGEKLFF.

The V gene is TRBV15, the J gene TRBJ1-5; no clear D. The V end was cut by 0 bases, the J end by 14 bases, with 8 bases between. Germline loops: CDR1 LNHNV, CDR2 YYDKDF (reference sequence). CDR3 size: 11 residues. The CDR3 here is CATSRDRVEHF. Here the CDR3 DNA reads TGTGCCACCAGCAGAGATCGGGTCGAGCATTTT.

The rearrangement joins TRBV14 to TRBJ1-2; TRBD1 agrees at 10 bases. V lost 0 bases and J lost 6; bases outside the gene matches: 4. Germline lookup yields CDR1 SGHDN and CDR2 FVKESK. The CDR3 runs to 15 residues. The CDR3 DNA is TGTGCCAGCAGCCAAGAGGGACAGGGGTGGAATGGCTACACCTTC. Protein sequence: CASSQEGQGWNGYTF.